These 20 T cell receptor beta chains came from one sample sequenced in a study of T cells in Graves' hyperthyroidism and ophthalmopathy. Amplification yielded TCR beta CDR3 regions, with RNA transcripts as the source. Carried out on the TCR CDR3, a first-round RT-PCR used the HTBI primer set. TCRdb redid the calling of the multiplex PCR reads with MiXCR, one entry per CDR3 protein. The table includes fewer than 700,000 distinct CDR3 sequences, 17% detected once. The sequencing sample was made of blood. The source of these receptors is a woman between 18 and 30 years old with Graves' ophthalmopathy.

This clonotype was counted at least ten times. This chain links TRBV20-1 with TRBJ2-3; 7 nucleotides line up with TRBD2. Germline lookup yields CDR1 DFQATT and CDR2 SNEGSKA (reference sequence). This CDR3 has 14 residues. J lost 2 bases, V lost 7 bases, and 9 bases had no gene match. The CDR3 DNA is TGCAGTGGATCGGGGGGATGGCTCACAGATACGCAGTATTTT. Translation: CSGSGGWLTDTQYF.

This clonotype was counted many times. The chain recombines TRBV28 with TRBJ1-1; 9 nucleotides match TRBD1. This CDR3 comprises 14 residues. The germline gives CDR1 MDHEN, CDR2 SYDVKM. The V and J ends lost 6 bases and 5 bases, in that order; junction bases with no gene match: 7. The CDR3 sequence is CASSRHRGLTEAFF. DNA for the CDR3: TGTGCCAGCAGCCGTCACAGGGGGCTGACTGAAGCTTTCTTT.

This clonotype has ten or more counts. The rearrangement uses TRBV7-8 and TRBJ2-1; D is ambiguous. This CDR3 is built from 16 residues. Trimming removed 0 bases from V and 0 bases from J, with 9 bases in between. CDR1 SGHVS and CDR2 FQNEAQ come from the germline V gene. The CDR3 loop is CASSLAVESSYNEQFF. The DNA of the CDR3 is TGTGCCAGCAGCTTAGCGGTGGAAAGCTCCTACAATGAGCAGTTCTTC. Based on the CDR3 plus reference TRBV7-8 and TRBJ2-1, the full variable domain is GAGVSQSPRYKVAKRGQDVALRCDPISGHVSLFWYQQALGQGPEFLTYFQNEAQLDKSGLPSDRFFAERPEGSVSTLKIQRTQQEDSAVYLCASSLAVESSYNEQFFGPGTRLTVL.

This clonotype showed up many times. The V call is TRBV20-1, the J call TRBJ2-7; D is unclear. CDR1 is DFQATT, CDR2 SNEGSKA, per germline (reference sequence). Trimming took 3 bases from V and 3 from J, leaving 6 bases between them. CDR3 length: 11 amino acids. CDR3 DNA sequence: TGCAGTGCTAGTGGCAGCTACGAGCAGTACTTC. It encodes CSASGSYEQYF.

This sequence joins TRBV3-1 and TRBJ2-7; D is possibly TRBD2 (6 bases). V was shortened by 4 bases and J by 6 bases, with 16 bases between the two germline ends. The germline CDR1 and CDR2 sequences are LGHDT and YNNKEL (reference sequence). This CDR3 has 14 amino acids. CDR3 DNA: TGTGCCAGCAGCCTTCGGGGAGGAGATCCCGAGCAGTACTTC. This gives the protein CASSLRGGDPEQYF.

This clonotype was counted ten times or more. The V call is TRBV7-9, the J call TRBJ2-5; TRBD1 matches at 7 bases. CDR3 length equals 15 residues. CDR1 is SEHNR and CDR2 is FQNEAQ in the germline V gene (reference sequence). The trim removed 5 bases at V and 1 base at J, leaving 7 bases unmatched. CDR3 sequence: CASSRQRTGQETQYF. Written as DNA, the CDR3 is TGTGCCAGCAGCCGACAGCGGACAGGCCAAGAGACCCAGTACTTC.

The CDR3 nucleotides are TGTGCCAGCTGGGGACAGAATGAAAAACTGTTTTTT. Its protein product is CASWGQNEKLFF. The chain joins TRBV6-1 to TRBJ1-4, with TRBD1 matching 7 bases. The CDR3 consists of 12 residues. V lost 8 bases to trimming and J lost 5 bases; unmatched junction nucleotides: 2. CDR1 and CDR2 from the germline V gene are MNHNS and SASEGT.

This clonotype was counted between two and nine times. The J gene is TRBJ1-1, the V gene TRBV27; D remains ambiguous. From germline, CDR1 is MNHEY and CDR2 SMNVEV (reference sequence). There are 15 residues in the CDR3. Trimming removed 0 bases from V and 4 bases from J, with 12 bases in between. DNA for the CDR3: TGTGCCAGCAGTTTATCCCCCACCCCCTTCACTGAAGCTTTCTTT. Translating it yields CASSLSPTPFTEAFF.

The V call is TRBV7-8, the J call TRBJ1-4; TRBD1 might be the D (6 bases). Trimming removed 4 bases from V and 4 bases from J, with 16 bases in between. Germline V gene data show CDR1 as SGHVS and CDR2 as FQNEAQ. The CDR3 length is 16 residues. CDR3 sequence (DNA): TGTGCCAGCAGCTCGTCGACAGGCAGGGGTAATGAAAAACTGTTTTTT. Protein sequence: CASSSSTGRGNEKLFF.

This chain connects TRBV5-6 to TRBJ2-2, with 11 bases identical to TRBD2. Germline-derived CDR1 and CDR2 are SGHDT and YYEEEE. Losses at the gene ends were 0 bases for V and 7 bases for J; bases not matched to a gene: 2. This CDR3 spans 15 amino acids. The DNA of the CDR3 is TGTGCCAGCAGCTTGGCAGGACTAGCGGGCGGGGAGCTGTTTTTT. Its translation is CASSLAGLAGGELFF. The complete variable domain, with remaining parts taken from reference TRBV5-6 and TRBJ2-2, reads DAGVTQSPTHLIKTRGQQVTLRCSPKSGHDTVSWYQQALGQGPQFIFQYYEEEERQRGNFPDRFSGHQFPNYSSELNVNALLLGDSALYLCASSLAGLAGGELFFGEGSRLTVL.

This clonotype was recorded at least ten times. The rearrangement joins TRBV6-2 or TRBV6-3 to TRBJ2-3; 11 positions match TRBD2. The length of the CDR3 is 15 residues. V lost 4 bases and J lost 3; bases outside the gene matches: 3. CDR1 and CDR2 (germline): MNHEY, SVGEGT. The CDR3 DNA follows: TGTGCCAGCAGTTGGGGACTAGCGGTGACAGATACGCAGTATTTT. This encodes CASSWGLAVTDTQYF.

This clonotype was seen only a few times. The V gene is TRBV20-1, the J gene TRBJ2-1; D possibly corresponds to TRBD2 (5 bases). This CDR3 region has 12 residues. The V gene lost 3 bases and the J gene lost 8 bases, with 11 bases spanning the gap. Per germline, CDR1 DFQATT and CDR2 SNEGSKA (reference sequence). In DNA, the CDR3 is TGCAGTGCTAGGGTAGCGATCGATGAGCAGTTCTTC. Translated, it gives CSARVAIDEQFF.

In this sample, this clonotype turned up a few times. The CDR3: CASTRGPGGGAGANVLTF. CDR3 DNA sequence: TGTGCCAGCACCCGTGGACCGGGCGGGGGGGCTGGGGCCAACGTCCTGACTTTC. The genes are TRBV12-3 or TRBV12-4 and TRBJ2-6, with 9 bases lining up with TRBD2. With 7 bases clipped from V and 2 bases from J, the junction kept 12 bases outside the gene matches. The CDR3 has 18 residues.

V and J are TRBV27 and TRBJ1-1; D is unresolved. Germline V gives CDR1 MNHEY, CDR2 SMNVEV (reference sequence). CDR3 length: 18 amino acids. V dropped 8 bases and J dropped 2 bases, with 27 bases sitting between them. The CDR3 sequence: CASLSIFQRAAFNTEAFF. The CDR3 nucleotides are TGTGCCAGCCTTTCTATATTTCAAAGGGCTGCCTTTAACACTGAAGCTTTCTTT.

The chain links TRBV6-5 to TRBJ2-3, with 10 positions matching TRBD2. CDR1 is MNHEY, CDR2 SVGAGI, per germline. The length of the CDR3 is 19 residues. The V gene end was trimmed by 0 bases and the J gene end by 2 bases; junction bases not matched to a gene: 11. DNA for the CDR3: TGTGCCAGCAGTTACTCCCGAAGCCCCGGGACTAGCGCCACAGATACGCAGTATTTT. This translates into CASSYSRSPGTSATDTQYF.

This clonotype turned up a few times. In DNA form, the CDR3 reads TGTGCCAGCAGCCCGGGTCGAGCGCGGTCCGGGGAGCTGTTTTTT. Its translation is CASSPGRARSGELFF. This rearrangement joins TRBV13 to TRBJ2-2; D gene unclear. CDR1 is PRHDT and CDR2 is FYEKMQ in the germline V gene (reference sequence). The CDR3 totals 15 residues. Trimming removed 5 bases from V and 6 bases from J, with 16 bases in between.

This clonotype was detected many times. CDR3 residues: CASSPFRYSNQPQHF. The CDR3 coding sequence is TGTGCCAGCAGCCCATTTCGGTATAGCAATCAGCCCCAGCATTTT. The rearrangement uses TRBV3-1 and TRBJ1-5; D is ambiguous. V lost 4 bases and J 0 bases, leaving 10 bases between the germline ends. The CDR3 covers 15 residues. From germline, CDR1 is LGHDT and CDR2 YNNKEL (reference sequence).

This clonotype was found many times. This sequence joins TRBV2 and TRBJ2-5, with D perhaps matching TRBD1 (5 bases). CDR3 length equals 15 residues. Looked up from germline, CDR1 is SNHLY and CDR2 is FYNNEI. Trimming cost V 7 bases and J 5 bases, with 20 bases left between them. For the CDR3, the DNA is TGTGCCAGCAAAACAAGGACACGCGAAGGGGAGACCCAGTACTTC. Translation: CASKTRTREGETQYF.

The table lists this clonotype with many counts. V usage is TRBV3-1 and J usage is TRBJ2-7; no clear D gene. Germline CDR1 LGHDT, CDR2 YNNKEL (reference sequence). CDR3 length equals 14 residues. V was cut by 3 bases and J by 7 bases, with 16 bases left in between. CDR3 nucleotide sequence: TGTGCCAGCAGCCAGGAAACTTGGCAAAGGGAGCAGTACTTC. Amino acid sequence: CASSQETWQREQYF.

This clonotype was detected once. The chain joins TRBV2 to TRBJ1-1, with D perhaps matching TRBD1 (6 bases). V was shortened by 4 bases and J by 7 bases, with 13 bases between the two germline ends. The CDR3 contains 13 residues. The germline V gene encodes CDR1 SNHLY and CDR2 FYNNEI. In nucleotides, the CDR3 is TGTGCCAGCAGTGTTTGGGGGGGCGATGAAGCTTTCTTT. Its translation is CASSVWGGDEAFF. The variable domain in full, with the rest retrieved from reference TRBV2 and TRBJ1-1, is EPEVTQTPSHQVTQMGQEVILRCVPISNHLYFYWYRQILGQKVEFLVSFYNNEISEKSEIFDDQFSVERPDGSNFTLKIRSTKLEDSAMYFCASSVWGGDEAFFGQGTRLTVV.